This T cell receptor beta chain was retrieved from a study of response to subunit inactivated influenza vaccine. Each CDR3 protein gets one entry after TCRdb re-called the RT-PCR reads with MiXCR. Here the sample spans 600,000 to 850,000 distinct CDR3 sequences, 13% to 15% being singletons. CDR1 and CDR2 from the germline V gene are DFQATT and SNEGSKA (reference sequence). V was clipped by 4 bases and J by 7 bases, with 20 bases between them. This CDR3 spans 15 amino acids. Comment on this clonotype: What it binds is not known.

Study-wide findings and caveats: It was the authors' suggestion that each seasonal influenza vaccination recruits few new T cells.

Sequencing was performed on PBMCs from blood, taken 14 days before vaccination. This chain uses TRBV20-1 with TRBJ1-5, with a tentative D call TRBD1 (5 bases). The sequence was obtained from a man aged 45-65 years who received an inactivated influenza vaccine. The DNA of the CDR3 is TGCAGTGCTAATCCCGGGACGGGTGGAAGACAGCCCCAGCATTTT. Translated: CSANPGTGGRQPQHF.